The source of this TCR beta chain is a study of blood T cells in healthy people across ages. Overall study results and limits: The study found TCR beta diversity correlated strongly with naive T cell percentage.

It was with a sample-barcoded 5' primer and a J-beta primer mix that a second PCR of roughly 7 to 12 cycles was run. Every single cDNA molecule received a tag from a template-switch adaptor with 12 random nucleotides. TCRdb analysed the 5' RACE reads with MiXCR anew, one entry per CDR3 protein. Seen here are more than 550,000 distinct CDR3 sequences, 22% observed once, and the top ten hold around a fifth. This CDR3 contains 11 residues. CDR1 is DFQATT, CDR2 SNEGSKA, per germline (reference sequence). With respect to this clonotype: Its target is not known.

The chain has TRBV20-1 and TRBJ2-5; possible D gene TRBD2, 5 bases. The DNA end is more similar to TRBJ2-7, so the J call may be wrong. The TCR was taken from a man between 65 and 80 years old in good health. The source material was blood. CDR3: CSAFSGNEQYF. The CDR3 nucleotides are TGCAGTGCTTTTTCGGGGAACGAGCAGTACTTC.